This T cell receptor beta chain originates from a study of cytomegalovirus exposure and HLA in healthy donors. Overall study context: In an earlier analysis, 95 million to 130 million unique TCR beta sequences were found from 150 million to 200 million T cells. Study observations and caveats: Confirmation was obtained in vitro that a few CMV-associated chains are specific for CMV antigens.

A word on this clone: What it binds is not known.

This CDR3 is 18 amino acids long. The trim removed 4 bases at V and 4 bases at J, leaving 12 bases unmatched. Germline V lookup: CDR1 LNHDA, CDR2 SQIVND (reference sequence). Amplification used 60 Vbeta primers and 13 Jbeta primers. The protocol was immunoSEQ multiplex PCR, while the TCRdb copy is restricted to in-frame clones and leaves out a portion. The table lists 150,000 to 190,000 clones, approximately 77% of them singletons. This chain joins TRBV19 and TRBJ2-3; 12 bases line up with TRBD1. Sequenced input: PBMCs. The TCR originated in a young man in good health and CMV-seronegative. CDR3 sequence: CASSTELPGQGAPDTQYF. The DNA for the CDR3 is TGTGCCAGTAGTACGGAACTCCCGGGACAGGGGGCCCCAGATACGCAGTATTTT.